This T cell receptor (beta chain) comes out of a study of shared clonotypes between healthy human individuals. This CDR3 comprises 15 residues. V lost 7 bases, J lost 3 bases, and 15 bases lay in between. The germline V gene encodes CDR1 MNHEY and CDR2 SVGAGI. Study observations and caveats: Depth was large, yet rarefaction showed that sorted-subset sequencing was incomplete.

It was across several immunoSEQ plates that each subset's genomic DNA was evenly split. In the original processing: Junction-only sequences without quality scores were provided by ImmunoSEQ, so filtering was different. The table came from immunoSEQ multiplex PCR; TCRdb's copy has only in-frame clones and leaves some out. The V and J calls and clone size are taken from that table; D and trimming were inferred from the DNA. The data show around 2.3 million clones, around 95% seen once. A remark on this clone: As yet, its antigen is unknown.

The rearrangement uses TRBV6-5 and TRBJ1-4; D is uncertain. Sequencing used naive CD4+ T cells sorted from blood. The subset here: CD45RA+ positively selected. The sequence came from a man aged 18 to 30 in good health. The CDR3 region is CASKVMNAANEKLFF. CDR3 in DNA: TGTGCCAGCAAGGTGATGAATGCGGCTAATGAAAAACTGTTTTTT.